This record looks at one T cell receptor (beta chain) sequence and its context. CDR3 length equals 16 residues. From germline, CDR1 is SGDLS and CDR2 YYNGEE. J gave up 4 bases and V 2 bases, and 9 bases lay outside the gene matches. This entry comes from a study of T cell changes during pregnancy in multiple sclerosis. Data came from immunoSEQ multiplex PCR; TCRdb stores just in-frame clones and leaves some out. The data contain tens of thousands of clones, about 90% of them singletons. V is TRBV9 and J is TRBJ2-3; TRBD2 matches at 8 bases. Material: peripheral blood, obtained after pregnancy. The TCR comes from a female donor in good health, enrolled as a control in a pregnancy study. CDR3 residues: CASSVRATSGADTQYF. The CDR3 coding sequence is TGTGCCAGCAGCGTTAGGGCTACTAGCGGTGCAGATACGCAGTATTTT.